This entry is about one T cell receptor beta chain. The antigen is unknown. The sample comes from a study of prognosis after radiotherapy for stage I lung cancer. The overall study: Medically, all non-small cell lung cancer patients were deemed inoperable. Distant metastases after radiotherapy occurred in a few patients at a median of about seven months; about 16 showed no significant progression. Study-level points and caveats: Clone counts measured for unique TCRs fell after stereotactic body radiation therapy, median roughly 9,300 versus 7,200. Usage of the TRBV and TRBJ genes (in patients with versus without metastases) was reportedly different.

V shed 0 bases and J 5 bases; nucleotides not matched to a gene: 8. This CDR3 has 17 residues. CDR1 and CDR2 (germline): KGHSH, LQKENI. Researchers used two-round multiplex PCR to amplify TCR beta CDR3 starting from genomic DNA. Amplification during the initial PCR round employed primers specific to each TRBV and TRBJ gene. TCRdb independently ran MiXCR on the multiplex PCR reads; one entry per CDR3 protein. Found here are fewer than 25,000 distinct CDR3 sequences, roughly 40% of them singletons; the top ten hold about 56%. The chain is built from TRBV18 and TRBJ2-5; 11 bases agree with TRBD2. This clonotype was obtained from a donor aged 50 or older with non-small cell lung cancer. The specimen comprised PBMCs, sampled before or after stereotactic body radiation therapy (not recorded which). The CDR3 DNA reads TGTGCCAGCTCACCACCCACTAGCGGGAGAGCGAGGGAGACCCAGTACTTC. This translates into CASSPPTSGRARETQYF.